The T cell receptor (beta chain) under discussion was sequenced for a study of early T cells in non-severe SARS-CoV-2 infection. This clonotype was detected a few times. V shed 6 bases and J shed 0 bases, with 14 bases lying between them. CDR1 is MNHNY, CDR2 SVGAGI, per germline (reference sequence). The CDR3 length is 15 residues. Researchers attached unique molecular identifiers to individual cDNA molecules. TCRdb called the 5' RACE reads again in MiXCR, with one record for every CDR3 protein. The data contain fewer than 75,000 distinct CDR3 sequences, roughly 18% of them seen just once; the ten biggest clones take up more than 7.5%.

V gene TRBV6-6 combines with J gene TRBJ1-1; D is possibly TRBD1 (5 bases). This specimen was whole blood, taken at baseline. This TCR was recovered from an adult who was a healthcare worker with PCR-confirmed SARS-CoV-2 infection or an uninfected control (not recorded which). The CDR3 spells CASRETDYMNTEAFF. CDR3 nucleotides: TGTGCCAGCAGGGAGACAGATTACATGAACACTGAAGCTTTCTTT.